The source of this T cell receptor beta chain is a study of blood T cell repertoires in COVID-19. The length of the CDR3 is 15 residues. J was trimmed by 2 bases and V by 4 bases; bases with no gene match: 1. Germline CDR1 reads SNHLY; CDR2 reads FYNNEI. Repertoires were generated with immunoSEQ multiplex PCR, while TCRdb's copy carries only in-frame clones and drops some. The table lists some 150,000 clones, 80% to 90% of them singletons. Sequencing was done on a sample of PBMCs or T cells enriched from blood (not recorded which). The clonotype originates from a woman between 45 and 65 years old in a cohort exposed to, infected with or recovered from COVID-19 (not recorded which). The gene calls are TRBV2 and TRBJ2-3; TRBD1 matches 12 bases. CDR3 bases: TGTGCCAGCAGTGTGGGACAGGGGGCCACAGATACGCAGTATTTT. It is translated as CASSVGQGATDTQYF.